This TCR beta chain was identified during a study of blood T cell repertoires in COVID-19. About the study: Nucleic acid was either cDNA or gDNA, and it came from T cells, B-cell-depleted T cells, or PBMCs.

Under the authors' procedure: Reference gene primer amplification gave nucleated cell count estimates. Only in-frame clones appear in the TCRdb table, and some are missing; sequencing was by immunoSEQ multiplex PCR. The V and J calls and clone size come from that table; D and trimming were worked out from the DNA. The profile shows nearly 250,000 clones, around 86% of them singletons. CDR1 and CDR2 (germline): SGHRS, YFSETQ. The trim removed 2 bases at V and 2 bases at J, leaving 3 bases unmatched. The CDR3 loop spans 14 amino acids. Sample: peripheral blood. This sequence was found in a woman in her sixties who had recovered from COVID-19. The gene calls are TRBV5-1 and TRBJ1-1; 7 bases map to TRBD1. DNA of the CDR3: TGCGCCAGCAGCTTTGGACAGGACAACACTGAAGCTTTCTTT. The encoded protein is CASSFGQDNTEAFF.